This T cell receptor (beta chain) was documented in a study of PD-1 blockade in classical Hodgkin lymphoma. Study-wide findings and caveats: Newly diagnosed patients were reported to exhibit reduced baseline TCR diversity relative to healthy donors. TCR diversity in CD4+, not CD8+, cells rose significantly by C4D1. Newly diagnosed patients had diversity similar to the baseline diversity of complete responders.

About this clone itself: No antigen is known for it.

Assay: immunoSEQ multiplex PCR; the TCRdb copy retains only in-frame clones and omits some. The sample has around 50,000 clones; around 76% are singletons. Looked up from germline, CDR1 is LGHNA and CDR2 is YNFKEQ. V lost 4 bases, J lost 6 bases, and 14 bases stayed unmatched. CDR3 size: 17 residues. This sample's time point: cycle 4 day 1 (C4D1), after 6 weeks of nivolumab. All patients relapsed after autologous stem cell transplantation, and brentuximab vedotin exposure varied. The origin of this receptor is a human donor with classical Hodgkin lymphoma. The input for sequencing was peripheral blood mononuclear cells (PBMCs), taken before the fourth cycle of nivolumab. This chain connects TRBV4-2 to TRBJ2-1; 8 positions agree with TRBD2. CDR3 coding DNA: TGTGCCAGCAGCCCAGAGGGCGGGGGGACTGGCCCCAATGAGCAGTTCTTC. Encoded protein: CASSPEGGGTGPNEQFF.